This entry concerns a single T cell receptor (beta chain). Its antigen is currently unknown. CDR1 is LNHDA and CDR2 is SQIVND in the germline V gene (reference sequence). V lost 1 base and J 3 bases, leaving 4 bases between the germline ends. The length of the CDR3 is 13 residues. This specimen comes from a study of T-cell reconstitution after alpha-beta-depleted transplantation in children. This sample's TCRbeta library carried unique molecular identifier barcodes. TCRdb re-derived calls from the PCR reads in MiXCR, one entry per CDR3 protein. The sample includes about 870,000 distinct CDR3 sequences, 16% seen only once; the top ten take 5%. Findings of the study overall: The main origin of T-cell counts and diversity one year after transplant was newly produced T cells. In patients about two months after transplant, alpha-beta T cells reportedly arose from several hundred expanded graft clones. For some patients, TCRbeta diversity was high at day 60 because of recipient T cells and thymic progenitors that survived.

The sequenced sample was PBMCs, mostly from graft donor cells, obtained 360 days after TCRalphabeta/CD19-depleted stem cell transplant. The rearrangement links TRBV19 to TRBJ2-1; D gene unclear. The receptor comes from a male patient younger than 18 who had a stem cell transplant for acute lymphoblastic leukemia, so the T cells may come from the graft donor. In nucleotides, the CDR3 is TGTGCCAGTAGTATAGGTAACTACAATGAGCAGTTCTTC. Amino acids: CASSIGNYNEQFF.